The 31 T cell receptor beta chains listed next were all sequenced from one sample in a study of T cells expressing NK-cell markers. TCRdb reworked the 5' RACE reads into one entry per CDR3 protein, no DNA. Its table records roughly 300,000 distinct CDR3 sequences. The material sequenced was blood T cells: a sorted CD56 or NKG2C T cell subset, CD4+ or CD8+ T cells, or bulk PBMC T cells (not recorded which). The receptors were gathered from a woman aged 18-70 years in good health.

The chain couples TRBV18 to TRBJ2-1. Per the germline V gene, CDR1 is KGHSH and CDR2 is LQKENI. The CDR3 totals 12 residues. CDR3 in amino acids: CASSTLYNEQFF.

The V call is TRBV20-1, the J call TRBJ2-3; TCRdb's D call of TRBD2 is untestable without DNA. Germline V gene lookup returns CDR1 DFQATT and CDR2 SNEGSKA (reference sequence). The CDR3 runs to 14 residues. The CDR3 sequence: CSALSAGVFYTQYF.

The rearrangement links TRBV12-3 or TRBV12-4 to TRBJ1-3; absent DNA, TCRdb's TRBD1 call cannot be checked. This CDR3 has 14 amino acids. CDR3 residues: CASTWGMVGNTIYF.

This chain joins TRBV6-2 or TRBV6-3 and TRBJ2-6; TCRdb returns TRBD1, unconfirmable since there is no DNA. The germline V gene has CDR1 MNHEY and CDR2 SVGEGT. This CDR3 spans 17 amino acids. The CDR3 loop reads CASSGNRVFSGANVLTF.

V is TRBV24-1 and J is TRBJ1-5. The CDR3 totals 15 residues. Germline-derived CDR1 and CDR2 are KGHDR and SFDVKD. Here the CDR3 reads CATSDTSFSNQPQHF.

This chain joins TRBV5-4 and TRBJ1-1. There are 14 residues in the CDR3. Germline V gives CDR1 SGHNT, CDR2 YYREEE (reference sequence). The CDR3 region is CASSKSYRNTEAFF.

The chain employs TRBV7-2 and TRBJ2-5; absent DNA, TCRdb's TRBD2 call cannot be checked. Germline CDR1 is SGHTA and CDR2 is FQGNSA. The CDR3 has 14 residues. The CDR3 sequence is CASSSGLARETQYF.

The CDR3 reads CASSQAFGRQYTDTQYF. The chain couples TRBV4-3 to TRBJ2-3; TCRdb lists TRBD1, though no DNA is available to test this call. This CDR3 has 17 amino acids. CDR1 is LGHNA, CDR2 YSLEER, per germline.

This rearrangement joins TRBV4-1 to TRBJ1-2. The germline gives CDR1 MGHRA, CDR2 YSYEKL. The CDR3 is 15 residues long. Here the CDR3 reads CASSQSPGNDYGYTF.

The CDR3 region is CASSDKSGTGAEKLFF. V usage is TRBV5-1 and J usage is TRBJ1-4; TCRdb's assignment of TRBD1 cannot be checked, as there is no DNA. Germline CDR1 SGHRS, CDR2 YFSETQ. CDR3 length equals 16 residues.

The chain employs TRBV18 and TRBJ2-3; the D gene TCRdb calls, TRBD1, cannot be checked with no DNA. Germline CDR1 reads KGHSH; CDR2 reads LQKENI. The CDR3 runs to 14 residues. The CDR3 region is CASSPQTGADTQYF.

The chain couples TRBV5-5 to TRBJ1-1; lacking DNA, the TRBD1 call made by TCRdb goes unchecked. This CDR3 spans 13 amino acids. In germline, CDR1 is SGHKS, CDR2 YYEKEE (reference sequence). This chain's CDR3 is CASSKTGWAEAFF.

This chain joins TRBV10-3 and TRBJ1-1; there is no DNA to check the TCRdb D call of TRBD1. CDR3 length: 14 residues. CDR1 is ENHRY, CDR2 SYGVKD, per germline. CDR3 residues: CATSNRGMNTEAFF.

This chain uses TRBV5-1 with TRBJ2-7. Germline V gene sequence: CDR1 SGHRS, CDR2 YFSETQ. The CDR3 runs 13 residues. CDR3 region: CASSLTSPYEQYF.

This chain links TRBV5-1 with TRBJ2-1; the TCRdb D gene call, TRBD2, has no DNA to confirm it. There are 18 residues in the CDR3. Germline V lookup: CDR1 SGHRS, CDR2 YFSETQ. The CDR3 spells CASSSRKGSGAPYNEQFF.

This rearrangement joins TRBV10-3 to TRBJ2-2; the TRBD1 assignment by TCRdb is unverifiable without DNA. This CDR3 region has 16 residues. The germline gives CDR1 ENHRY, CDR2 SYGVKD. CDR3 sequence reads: CAIGVGAGTNTGELFF.

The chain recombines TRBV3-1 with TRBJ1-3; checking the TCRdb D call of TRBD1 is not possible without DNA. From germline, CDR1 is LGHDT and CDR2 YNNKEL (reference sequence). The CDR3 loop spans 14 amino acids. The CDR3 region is CASSDPGRGNTIYF.

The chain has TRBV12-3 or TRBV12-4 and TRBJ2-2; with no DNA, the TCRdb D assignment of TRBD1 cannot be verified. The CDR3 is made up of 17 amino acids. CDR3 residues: CASSPLSWTGSTGELFF.

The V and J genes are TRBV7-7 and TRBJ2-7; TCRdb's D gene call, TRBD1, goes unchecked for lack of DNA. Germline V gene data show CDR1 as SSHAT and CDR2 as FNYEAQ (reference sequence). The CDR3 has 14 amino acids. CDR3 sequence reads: CASSKRDGAGEQYF. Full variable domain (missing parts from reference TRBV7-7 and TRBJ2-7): GAGVSQSPRYKVTKRGQDVTLRCDPISSHATLYWYQQALGQGPEFLTYFNYEAQPDKSGLPSDRFSAERPEGSISTLTIQRTEQRDSAMYRCASSKRDGAGEQYFGPGTRLTVT.

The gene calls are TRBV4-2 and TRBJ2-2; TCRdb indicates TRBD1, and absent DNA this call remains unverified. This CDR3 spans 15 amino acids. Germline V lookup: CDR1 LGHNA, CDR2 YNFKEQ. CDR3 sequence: CASRLGTGNTGELFF.

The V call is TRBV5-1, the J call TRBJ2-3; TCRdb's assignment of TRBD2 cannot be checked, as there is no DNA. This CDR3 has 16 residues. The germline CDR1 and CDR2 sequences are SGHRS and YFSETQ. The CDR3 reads CASSRTSGTRTDTQYF.

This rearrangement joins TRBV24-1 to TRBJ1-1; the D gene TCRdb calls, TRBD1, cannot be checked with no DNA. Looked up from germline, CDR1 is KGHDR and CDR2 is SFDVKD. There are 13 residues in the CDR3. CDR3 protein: CATSDPRDREAFF.

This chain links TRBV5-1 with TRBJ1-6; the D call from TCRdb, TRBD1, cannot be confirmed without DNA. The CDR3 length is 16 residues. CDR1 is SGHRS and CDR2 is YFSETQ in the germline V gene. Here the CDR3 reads CASSPGTGGLYSPLHF.

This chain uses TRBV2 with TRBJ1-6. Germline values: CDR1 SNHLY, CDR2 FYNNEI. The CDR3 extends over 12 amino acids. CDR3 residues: CASRDFWSPLHF.

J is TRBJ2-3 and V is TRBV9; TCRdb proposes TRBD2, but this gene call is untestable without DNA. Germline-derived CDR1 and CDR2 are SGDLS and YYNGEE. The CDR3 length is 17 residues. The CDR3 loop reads CASSAAGGRYFTDTQYF.

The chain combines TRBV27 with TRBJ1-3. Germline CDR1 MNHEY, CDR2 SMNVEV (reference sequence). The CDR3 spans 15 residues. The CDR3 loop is CATRAGPSPGNTIYF.

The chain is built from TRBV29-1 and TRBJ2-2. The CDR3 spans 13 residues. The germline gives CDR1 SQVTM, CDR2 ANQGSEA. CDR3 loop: CSVEDEGFGELFF.

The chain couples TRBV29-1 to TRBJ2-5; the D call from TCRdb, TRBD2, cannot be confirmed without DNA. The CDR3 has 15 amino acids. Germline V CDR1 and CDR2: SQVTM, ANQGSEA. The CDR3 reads CSAGEGLAGQETQYF.

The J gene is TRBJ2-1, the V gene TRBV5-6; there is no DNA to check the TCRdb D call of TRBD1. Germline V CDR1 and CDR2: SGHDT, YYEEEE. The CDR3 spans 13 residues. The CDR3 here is CASSFDRYNEQFF.

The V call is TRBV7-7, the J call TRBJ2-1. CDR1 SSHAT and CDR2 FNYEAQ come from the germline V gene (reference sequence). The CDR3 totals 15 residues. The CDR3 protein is CASSQRLATYNEQFF.

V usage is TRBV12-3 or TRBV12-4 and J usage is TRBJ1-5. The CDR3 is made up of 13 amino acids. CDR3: CASSLTDNQPQHF.